The 2 T cell receptor beta chains below were found in one sample sequenced in a study of blood T cell repertoires in COVID-19. TCRdb keeps only in-frame clones here, not all; method: immunoSEQ multiplex PCR. Of about 330,000 clones detected, roughly 86% appear once; the ten largest clones hold 9.5% to 10%. Sequencing was carried out using peripheral blood. Every receptor here comes from a man aged 25-45 years with COVID-19, enrolled during active disease.

The V and J genes are TRBV5-6 and TRBJ1-1; TRBD1 matches 9 bases. With V trimmed by 0 bases and J by 10 bases, 4 bases remained unmatched. CDR3 length equals 13 residues. Germline values: CDR1 SGHDT, CDR2 YYEEEE. In DNA, the CDR3 is TGTGCCAGCAGCTTGGCACAGGGGGCAGGAGCTTTCTTT. This codes for CASSLAQGAGAFF.

This chain uses TRBV7-2 with TRBJ2-1; TRBD2 aligns across 10 bases. There are 17 residues in the CDR3. CDR1 SGHTA and CDR2 FQGNSA come from the germline V gene. V was clipped by 5 bases and J by 0 bases; unmatched bases: 7. The CDR3 protein is CASSTGLALSSYNEQFF. The DNA of the CDR3 is TGTGCCAGCAGCACGGGACTAGCGCTGAGCTCCTACAATGAGCAGTTCTTC.